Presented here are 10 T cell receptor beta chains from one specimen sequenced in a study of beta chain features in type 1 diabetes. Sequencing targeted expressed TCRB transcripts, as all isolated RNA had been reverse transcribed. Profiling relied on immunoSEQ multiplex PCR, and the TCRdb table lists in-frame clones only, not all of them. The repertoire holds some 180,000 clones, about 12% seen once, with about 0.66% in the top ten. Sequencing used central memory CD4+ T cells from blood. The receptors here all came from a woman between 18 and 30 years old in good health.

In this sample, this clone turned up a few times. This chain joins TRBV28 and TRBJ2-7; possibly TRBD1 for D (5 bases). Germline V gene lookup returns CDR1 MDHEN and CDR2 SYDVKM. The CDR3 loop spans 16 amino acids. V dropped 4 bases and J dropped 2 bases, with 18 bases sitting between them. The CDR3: CASSSLMRGAAYEQYF. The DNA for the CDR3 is TGTGCCAGCAGTTCCCTCATGCGTGGGGCAGCCTACGAGCAGTACTTC. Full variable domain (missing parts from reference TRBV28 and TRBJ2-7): DVKVTQSSRYLVKRTGEKVFLECVQDMDHENMFWYRQDPGLGLRLIYFSYDVKMKEKGDIPEGYSVSREKKERFSLILESASTNQTSMYLCASSSLMRGAAYEQYFGPGTRLTVT.

The CDR3 spells CASSIAIMNTEAFF. DNA for the CDR3: TGTGCCAGCTCAATCGCGATCATGAACACTGAAGCTTTCTTT. This chain connects TRBV18 to TRBJ1-1, with D hard to call. V lost 5 bases and J 0 bases, leaving 10 bases between the germline ends. CDR1 and CDR2 (germline): KGHSH, LQKENI. The CDR3 spans 14 residues.

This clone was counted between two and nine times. CDR3 sequence (DNA): TGTGCCAGCAGCAACGGTGGACTAGCGGGCCGCTACGAGCAGTACTTC. Amino acid sequence: CASSNGGLAGRYEQYF. This chain joins TRBV9 and TRBJ2-7, with 11 bases lining up with TRBD2. The CDR3 has 16 amino acids. The germline CDR1 and CDR2 sequences are SGDLS and YYNGEE. Trimming at V came to 4 bases and at J to 3 bases, leaving 9 bases not matched to a gene.

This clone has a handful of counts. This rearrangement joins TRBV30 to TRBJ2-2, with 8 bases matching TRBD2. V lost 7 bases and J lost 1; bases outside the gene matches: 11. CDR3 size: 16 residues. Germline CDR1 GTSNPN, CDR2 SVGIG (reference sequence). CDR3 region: CAYDRTGRGNTGELFF. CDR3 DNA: TGTGCCTACGATAGGACCGGGAGGGGGAACACCGGGGAGCTGTTTTTT.

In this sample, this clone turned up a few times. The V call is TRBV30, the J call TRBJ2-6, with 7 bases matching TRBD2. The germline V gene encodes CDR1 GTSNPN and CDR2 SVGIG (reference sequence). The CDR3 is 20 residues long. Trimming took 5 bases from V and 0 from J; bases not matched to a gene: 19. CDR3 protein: CAWLDGPNLGGISGANVLTF. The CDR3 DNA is TGTGCCTGGCTTGACGGGCCTAACTTGGGGGGGATCTCTGGGGCCAACGTCCTGACTTTC. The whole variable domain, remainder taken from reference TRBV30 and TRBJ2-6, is SQTIHQWPATLVQPVGSPLSLECTVEGTSNPNLYWYRQAAGRGLQLLFYSVGIGQISSEVPQNLSASRPQDRQFILSSKKLLLSDSGFYLCAWLDGPNLGGISGANVLTFGAGSRLTVL.

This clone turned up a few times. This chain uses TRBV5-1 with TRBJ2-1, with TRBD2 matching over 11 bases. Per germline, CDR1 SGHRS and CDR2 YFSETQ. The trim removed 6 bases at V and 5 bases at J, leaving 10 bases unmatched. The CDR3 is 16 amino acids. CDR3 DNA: TGCGCCAGCACGGAGAGTAGCGGGAGGGGAAACAATGAGCAGTTCTTC. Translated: CASTESSGRGNNEQFF.

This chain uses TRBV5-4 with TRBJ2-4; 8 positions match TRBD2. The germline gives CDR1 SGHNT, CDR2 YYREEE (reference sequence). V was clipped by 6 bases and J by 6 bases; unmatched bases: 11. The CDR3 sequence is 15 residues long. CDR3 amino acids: CASTNNWLAGNIQYF. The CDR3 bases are TGTGCCAGCACCAACAACTGGCTAGCGGGAAACATTCAGTACTTC.

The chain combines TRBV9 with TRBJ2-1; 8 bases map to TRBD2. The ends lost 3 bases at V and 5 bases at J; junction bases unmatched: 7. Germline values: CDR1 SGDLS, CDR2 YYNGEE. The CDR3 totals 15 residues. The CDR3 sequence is CASSALERGNNEQFF. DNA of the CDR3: TGTGCCAGCAGCGCACTTGAGCGGGGGAACAATGAGCAGTTCTTC. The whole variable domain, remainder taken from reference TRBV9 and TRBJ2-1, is DSGVTQTPKHLITATGQRVTLRCSPRSGDLSVYWYQQSLDQGLQFLIQYYNGEERAKGNILERFSAQQFPDLHSELNLSSLELGDSALYFCASSALERGNNEQFFGPGTRLTVL.

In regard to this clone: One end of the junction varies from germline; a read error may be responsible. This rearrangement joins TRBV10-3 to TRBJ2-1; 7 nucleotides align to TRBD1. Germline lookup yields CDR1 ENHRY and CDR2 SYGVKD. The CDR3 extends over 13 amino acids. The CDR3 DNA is TGTGCCAGCAGTTACACCGACAGGGCGGAGCAGTTCTTC. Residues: CASSYTDRAEQFF.

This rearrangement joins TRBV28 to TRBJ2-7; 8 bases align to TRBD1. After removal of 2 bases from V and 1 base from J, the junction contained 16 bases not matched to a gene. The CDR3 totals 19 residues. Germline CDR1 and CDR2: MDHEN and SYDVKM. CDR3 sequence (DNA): TGTGCCAGCAGTTTACTCCTAACGCCCAGACAGGGGACATCCTACGAGCAGTACTTC. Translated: CASSLLLTPRQGTSYEQYF.